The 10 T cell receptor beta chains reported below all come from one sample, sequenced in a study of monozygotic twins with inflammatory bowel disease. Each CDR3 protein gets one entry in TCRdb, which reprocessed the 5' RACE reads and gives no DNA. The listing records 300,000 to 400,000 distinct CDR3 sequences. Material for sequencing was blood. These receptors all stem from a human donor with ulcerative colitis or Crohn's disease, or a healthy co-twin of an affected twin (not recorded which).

The CDR3 reads CSASYRSGRGTEAFF. The V and J genes are TRBV20-1 and TRBJ1-1. CDR3 length: 15 residues. Germline lookup yields CDR1 DFQATT and CDR2 SNEGSKA (reference sequence).

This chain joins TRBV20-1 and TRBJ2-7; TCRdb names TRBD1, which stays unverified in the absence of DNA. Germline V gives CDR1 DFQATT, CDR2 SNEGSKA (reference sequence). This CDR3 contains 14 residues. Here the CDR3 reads CSARVPWDSYEQYF.

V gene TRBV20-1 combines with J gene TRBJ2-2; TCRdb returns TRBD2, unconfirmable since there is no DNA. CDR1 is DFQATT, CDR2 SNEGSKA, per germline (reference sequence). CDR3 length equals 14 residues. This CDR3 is CSALWRRGTGELFF.

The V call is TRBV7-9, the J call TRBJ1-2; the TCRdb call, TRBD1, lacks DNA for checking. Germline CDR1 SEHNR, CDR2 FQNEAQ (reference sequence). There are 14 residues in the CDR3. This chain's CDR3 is CASSFAGTWGGYTF.

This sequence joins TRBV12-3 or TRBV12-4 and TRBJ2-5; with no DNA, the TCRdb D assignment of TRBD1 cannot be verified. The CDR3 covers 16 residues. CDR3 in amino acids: CASSFSGTALQETQYF.

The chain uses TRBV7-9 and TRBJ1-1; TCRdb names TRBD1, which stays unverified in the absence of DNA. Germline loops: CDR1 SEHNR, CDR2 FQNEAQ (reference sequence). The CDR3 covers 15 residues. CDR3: CASSLARTENTEAFF.

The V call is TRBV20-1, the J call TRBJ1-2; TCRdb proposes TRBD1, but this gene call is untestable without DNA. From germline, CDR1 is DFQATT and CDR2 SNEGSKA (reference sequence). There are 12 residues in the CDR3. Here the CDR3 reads CSARGQGGGYTF.

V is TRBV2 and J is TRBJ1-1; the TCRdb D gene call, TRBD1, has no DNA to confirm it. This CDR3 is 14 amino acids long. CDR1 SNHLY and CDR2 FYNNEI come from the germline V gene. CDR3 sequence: CASRFWQGYTEAFF.

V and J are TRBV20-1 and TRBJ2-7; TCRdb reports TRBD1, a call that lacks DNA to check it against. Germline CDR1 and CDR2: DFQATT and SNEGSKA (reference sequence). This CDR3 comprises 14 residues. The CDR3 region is CSAHRDASSYEQYF.

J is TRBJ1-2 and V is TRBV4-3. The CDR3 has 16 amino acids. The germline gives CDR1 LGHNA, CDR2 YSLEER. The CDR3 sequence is CASRPAENRVSAGYTF.